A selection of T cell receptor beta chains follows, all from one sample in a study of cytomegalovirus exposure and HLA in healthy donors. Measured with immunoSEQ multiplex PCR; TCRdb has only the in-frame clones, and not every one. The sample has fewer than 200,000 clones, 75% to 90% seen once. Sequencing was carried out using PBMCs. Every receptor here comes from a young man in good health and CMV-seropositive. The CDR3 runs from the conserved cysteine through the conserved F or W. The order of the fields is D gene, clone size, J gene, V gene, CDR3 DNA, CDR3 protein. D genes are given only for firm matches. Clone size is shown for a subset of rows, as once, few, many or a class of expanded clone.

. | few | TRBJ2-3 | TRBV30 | TGTGCCTGGACGGGTAGCGGCAGAGATACGCAGTATTTT | CAWTGSGRDTQYF
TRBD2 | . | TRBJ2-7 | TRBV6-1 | TGTGCCAGCAGAACCGGACTAGCGCTTGACTACGAGCAGTACTTC | CASRTGLALDYEQYF
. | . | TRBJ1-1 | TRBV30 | TGTGCCTGGAGTTTTACGGGACTCCCGAACACTGAAGCTTTCTTT | CAWSFTGLPNTEAFF
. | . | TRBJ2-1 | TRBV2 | TGTGCCAGCTCCCCGGAGAATGAGCAGTTCTTC | CASSPENEQFF
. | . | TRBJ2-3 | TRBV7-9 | TGTGCCAGCAGCCAAGGGCGGGGATCCACAGATACGCAGTATTTT | CASSQGRGSTDTQYF
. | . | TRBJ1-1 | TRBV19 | TGTGCCAGTAGTATAGGAGGTCGGAGGGATACGAACACTGAAGCTTTCTTT | CASSIGGRRDTNTEAFF
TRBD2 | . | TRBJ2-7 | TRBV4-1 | TGCGCCAGCAGCCTTGGGACTAGCGGTTCATACGAGCAGTACTTC | CASSLGTSGSYEQYF
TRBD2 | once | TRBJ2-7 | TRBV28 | TGTGCCAGCATCACAAGCGGGAGGGAAGGGTACGAGCAGTACTTC | CASITSGREGYEQYF
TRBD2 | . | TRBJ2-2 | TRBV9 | TGTGCCAGCAGCCCAGGCGGGGGCGGGGAGCTGTTTTTT | CASSPGGGGELFF
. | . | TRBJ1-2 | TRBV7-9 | TGTGCCAGCAGCTTAGAGGGGGAAGGCTACACCTTC | CASSLEGEGYTF
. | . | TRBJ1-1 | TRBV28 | TGTGCCAGCAGTCCTGACAGGTGGGTCACTGAAGCTTTCTTT | CASSPDRWVTEAFF
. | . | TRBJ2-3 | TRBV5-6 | TGTGCCAGCAGCTTGCAACACATCACAGATACGCAGTATTTT | CASSLQHITDTQYF
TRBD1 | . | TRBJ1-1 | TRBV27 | TGTGCCAGCAGTTTTTCCGGACAGGGGGCTGAAGCTTTCTTT | CASSFSGQGAEAFF
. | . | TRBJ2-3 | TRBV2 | TGTGCCAGCAGTGAACTGCTTGGGCCTCGCACAGATACGCAGTATTTT | CASSELLGPRTDTQYF
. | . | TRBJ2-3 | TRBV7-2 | TGTGCCAGCAGCTCCTACAGCACAGATACGCAGTATTTT | CASSSYSTDTQYF
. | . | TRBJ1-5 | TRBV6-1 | TGTGCCAGCAGTGAAGCGCTTCCGGGGAGAAGGGTCTCCCCAGTGGCCCAGCATTTT | CASSEALPGRRVSPVAQHF
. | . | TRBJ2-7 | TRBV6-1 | TGTGCCAGCAGTGAAGCGCGCGGGTCTTACTACGAGCAGTACTTC | CASSEARGSYYEQYF
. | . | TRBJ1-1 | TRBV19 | TGTGCCAGTAGTATTGTTAGGGGCGTGAAAGCTTTCTTT | CASSIVRGVKAFF
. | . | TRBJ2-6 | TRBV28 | TGTGCCAGCAGCCCTTCCAGCTCTGGGGCCAACGTCCTGACTTTC | CASSPSSSGANVLTF
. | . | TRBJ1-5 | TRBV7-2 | TGTGCCAGCAGTCTAAATTCGGGGTTGGGTCAGCCCCAGCATTTT | CASSLNSGLGQPQHF
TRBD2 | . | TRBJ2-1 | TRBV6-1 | TGTGCCAGCAGTGAAGATGGGGGGGCCTACAATGAGCAGTTCTTC | CASSEDGGAYNEQFF
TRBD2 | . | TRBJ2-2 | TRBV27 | TGTGCCTCGGATGGGGGGGTGGGCGGGGAGCTGTTTTTT | CASDGGVGGELFF
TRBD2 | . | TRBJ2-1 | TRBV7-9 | TGTGCCAGCAGCTCCCGGACTAGCGCCTATGAGCAGTTCTTC | CASSSRTSAYEQFF
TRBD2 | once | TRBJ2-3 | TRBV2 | TGTGCCAGCAGGAGACTAGCGGGGGGGCTGGATACGCAGTATTTT | CASRRLAGGLDTQYF
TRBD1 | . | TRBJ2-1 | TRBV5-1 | TGCGCCAGCAGCCTACAGGGGGCGCGGTACAATGAGCAGTTCTTC | CASSLQGARYNEQFF
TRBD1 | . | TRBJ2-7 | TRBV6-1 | TGTGCCAGCAGTCAGCTGGGACAGGGCTACGAGCAGTACTTC | CASSQLGQGYEQYF
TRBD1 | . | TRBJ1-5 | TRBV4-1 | TGCGCCAGCAGCTTTTTGGACAGGGGGCCGGGCAATCAGCCCCAGCATTTT | CASSFLDRGPGNQPQHF
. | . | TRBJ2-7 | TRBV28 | TGTGCCAGCAGTTTAGGGCAGCCCTCCTACGAGCAGTACTTC | CASSLGQPSYEQYF
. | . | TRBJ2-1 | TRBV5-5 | TGTGCCAGCAGCTTGGGTCACTACAATGAGCAGTTCTTC | CASSLGHYNEQFF
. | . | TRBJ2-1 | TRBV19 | TGTGCCAGTAGTTCCCAGGGGTGGGAGCAGTTCTTC | CASSSQGWEQFF
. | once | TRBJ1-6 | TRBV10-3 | TGTGCCATCAGTGAGTCGGGGAGCTCCTATAATTCACCCCTCCACTTT | CAISESGSSYNSPLHF
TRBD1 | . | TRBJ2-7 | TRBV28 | TGTGCCAGCGGGGGAAGCTCCGGGACAGGGGGTTCTGGGGAGCAGTACTTC | CASGGSSGTGGSGEQYF
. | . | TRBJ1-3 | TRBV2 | TGTGCCAGCAGTCCGGACTATTACTCTGGAAACACCATATATTTT | CASSPDYYSGNTIYF